The rows below give T cell receptor beta chains drawn from one sample of a study of blood T cell repertoires in COVID-19. Using immunoSEQ multiplex PCR, the repertoire was profiled, and TCRdb retains in-frame clones only, with some absent. The table has 98,000 or so clones, about nine tenths seen once. Specimen: peripheral blood. These receptor sequences come from a man aged 50-59 years with acute or convalescent COVID-19. CDR3s include the opening cysteine and the closing phenylalanine or tryptophan. Fields, in order: J gene, D gene, clone size, V gene, CDR3 protein, CDR3 DNA. A D gene is named only where the DNA matches it firmly. Not every row has a clone size; where given, it reads once, few, many or a size class.

j_gene: TRBJ2-2
d_gene: TRBD1
abundance: -
v_gene: TRBV5-1
CDR3aa: CASSSFGRGQNGELFF
CDR3nt: TGCGCCAGCAGCTCCTTTGGAAGGGGGCAAAACGGGGAGCTGTTTTTT

j_gene: TRBJ2-1
d_gene: -
abundance: once
v_gene: TRBV24-1
CDR3aa: CATKGGGTYNEQFF
CDR3nt: TGTGCCACCAAGGGCGGGGGCACCTACAATGAGCAGTTCTTC

j_gene: TRBJ2-1
d_gene: TRBD2
abundance: -
v_gene: TRBV5-1
CDR3aa: CASSRTSGRSDEQFF
CDR3nt: TGCGCCAGCAGCCGGACTAGCGGGAGATCGGATGAGCAGTTCTTC

j_gene: TRBJ1-6
d_gene: TRBD1
abundance: -
v_gene: TRBV6-5
CDR3aa: CASFRTGEGNSPLHF
CDR3nt: TGTGCCAGCTTCCGGACAGGGGAAGGAAATTCACCCCTCCACTTT

j_gene: TRBJ2-7
d_gene: TRBD1
abundance: -
v_gene: TRBV5-4
CDR3aa: CASSWGTGGGEQYF
CDR3nt: TGTGCCAGCAGCTGGGGGACAGGGGGGGGCGAGCAGTACTTC

j_gene: TRBJ2-7
d_gene: -
abundance: -
v_gene: TRBV11-2
CDR3aa: CASSFLSYEQYF
CDR3nt: TGTGCCAGCAGCTTCCTCTCCTACGAGCAGTACTTC

j_gene: TRBJ2-3
d_gene: -
abundance: -
v_gene: TRBV21-1
CDR3aa: CASSKAQQGETDTQYF
CDR3nt: TGTGCCAGCAGCAAAGCGCAACAGGGGGAGACAGATACGCAGTATTTT

j_gene: TRBJ2-7
d_gene: -
abundance: -
v_gene: TRBV3-1/TRBV3-2
CDR3aa: CASSPPTSYEQYF
CDR3nt: TGTGCCAGCAGCCCACCGACATCATACGAGCAGTACTTC

j_gene: TRBJ2-5
d_gene: -
abundance: once
v_gene: TRBV3-1/TRBV3-2
CDR3aa: CASSQEGGEETQYF
CDR3nt: TGTGCCAGCAGCCAAGAAGGGGGGGAAGAGACCCAGTACTTC

j_gene: TRBJ1-2
d_gene: -
abundance: -
v_gene: TRBV7-9
CDR3aa: CASSLVAPPGWDGYTF
CDR3nt: TGTGCCAGCAGCTTAGTAGCCCCGCCCGGGTGGGATGGCTACACCTTC

j_gene: TRBJ2-3
d_gene: -
abundance: -
v_gene: TRBV6-5
CDR3aa: CASTTTGTDTQYF
CDR3nt: TGTGCCAGCACCACAACAGGGACAGATACGCAGTATTTT

j_gene: TRBJ2-3
d_gene: -
abundance: -
v_gene: TRBV10-3
CDR3aa: CAISDLETDTQYF
CDR3nt: TGTGCCATCAGTGATCTAGAGACAGATACGCAGTATTTT

j_gene: TRBJ2-1
d_gene: TRBD2
abundance: -
v_gene: TRBV14
CDR3aa: CASSQGPGLAGGRYNEQFF
CDR3nt: TGTGCCAGCAGCCAAGGCCCGGGACTAGCGGGAGGGCGATACAATGAGCAGTTCTTC

j_gene: TRBJ2-2
d_gene: TRBD2
abundance: -
v_gene: TRBV6-5
CDR3aa: CASSRTSRNTGELFF
CDR3nt: TGTGCCAGCAGTCGGACTAGCAGAAACACCGGGGAGCTGTTTTTT

j_gene: TRBJ2-7
d_gene: TRBD1
abundance: -
v_gene: TRBV12-5
CDR3aa: CASGLDRGRALYEQYF
CDR3nt: TGTGCTAGTGGCCTCGACAGGGGGCGAGCTCTTTACGAGCAGTACTTC

j_gene: TRBJ2-2
d_gene: TRBD2
abundance: -
v_gene: TRBV3-1/TRBV3-2
CDR3aa: CASSQDPGLAGAVGELFF
CDR3nt: TGTGCCAGCAGCCAAGATCCCGGACTAGCGGGAGCGGTCGGGGAGCTGTTTTTT

j_gene: TRBJ1-5
d_gene: -
abundance: -
v_gene: TRBV2
CDR3aa: CASGRRGGNQPQHF
CDR3nt: TGTGCCAGCGGCCGGCGGGGAGGCAATCAGCCCCAGCATTTT